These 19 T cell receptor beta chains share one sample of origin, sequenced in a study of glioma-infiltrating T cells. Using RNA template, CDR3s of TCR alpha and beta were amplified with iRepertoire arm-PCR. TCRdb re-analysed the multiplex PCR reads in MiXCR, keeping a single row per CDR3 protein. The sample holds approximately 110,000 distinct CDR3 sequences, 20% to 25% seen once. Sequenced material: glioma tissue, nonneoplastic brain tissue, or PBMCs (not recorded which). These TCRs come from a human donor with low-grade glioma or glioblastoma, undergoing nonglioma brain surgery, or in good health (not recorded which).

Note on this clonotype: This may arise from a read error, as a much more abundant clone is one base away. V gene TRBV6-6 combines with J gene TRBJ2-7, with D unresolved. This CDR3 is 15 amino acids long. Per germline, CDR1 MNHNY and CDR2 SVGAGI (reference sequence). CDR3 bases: TGTTCCAGCAGTTACGCGACCGCCCCCCCCTACGAGCAGTACTTC. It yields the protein CSSSYATAPPYEQYF.

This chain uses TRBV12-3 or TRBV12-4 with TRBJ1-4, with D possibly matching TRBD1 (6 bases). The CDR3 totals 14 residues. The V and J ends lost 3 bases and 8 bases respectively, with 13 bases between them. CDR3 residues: CASSLYRVQEKLFF. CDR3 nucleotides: TGTGCCAGCAGTTTGTACAGGGTGCAAGAAAAACTGTTTTTT.

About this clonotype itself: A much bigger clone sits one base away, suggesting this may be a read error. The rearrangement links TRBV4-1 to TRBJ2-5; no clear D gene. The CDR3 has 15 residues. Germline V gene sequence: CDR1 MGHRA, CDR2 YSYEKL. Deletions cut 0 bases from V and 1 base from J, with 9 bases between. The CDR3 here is CASSQEARPQETQYF. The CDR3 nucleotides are TGCGCCAGCAGCCAAGAAGCACGGCCCCAAGAGACCCAGTACTTC.

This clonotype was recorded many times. Written as DNA, the CDR3 is TGTGCCAGTGCGGAATTCGACAGGGGGAATCAGCCCCAGCATTTT. It yields the protein CASAEFDRGNQPQHF. V is TRBV6-2 or TRBV6-3 and J is TRBJ1-5; 9 positions agree with TRBD1. This CDR3 is built from 15 residues. V was pared by 9 bases and J by 4 bases, with 10 bases of the junction left unmatched. Germline assignment: CDR1 MNHEY and CDR2 SVGEGT.

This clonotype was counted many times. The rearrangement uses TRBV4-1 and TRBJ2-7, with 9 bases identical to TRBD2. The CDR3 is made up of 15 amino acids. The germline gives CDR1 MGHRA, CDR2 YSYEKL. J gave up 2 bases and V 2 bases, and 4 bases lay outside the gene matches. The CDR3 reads CASSQQTSGTYEQYF. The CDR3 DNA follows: TGCGCCAGCAGCCAACAGACTAGCGGTACCTACGAGCAGTACTTC.

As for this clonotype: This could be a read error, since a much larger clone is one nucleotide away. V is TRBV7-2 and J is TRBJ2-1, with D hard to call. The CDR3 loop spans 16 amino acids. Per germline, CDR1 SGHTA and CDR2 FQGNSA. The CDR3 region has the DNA TGTGCCAGCAGATTAGGTACCTCCTTACCTACCGATGAGCAGTTCTTC. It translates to CASRLGTSLPTDEQFF.

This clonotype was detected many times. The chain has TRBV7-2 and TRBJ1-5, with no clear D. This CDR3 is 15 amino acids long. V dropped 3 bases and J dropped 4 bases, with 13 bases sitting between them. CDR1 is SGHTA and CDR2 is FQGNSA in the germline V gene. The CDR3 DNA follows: TGTGCCAGCAGCTTTGGACCCTCCCGTAATCAGCCCCAGCATTTT. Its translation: CASSFGPSRNQPQHF. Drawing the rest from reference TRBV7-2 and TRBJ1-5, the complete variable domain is GAGVSQSPSNKVTEKGKDVELRCDPISGHTALYWYRQSLGQGLEFLIYFQGNSAPDKSGLPSDRFSAERTGGSVSTLTIQRTQQEDSAVYLCASSFGPSRNQPQHFGDGTRLSIL.

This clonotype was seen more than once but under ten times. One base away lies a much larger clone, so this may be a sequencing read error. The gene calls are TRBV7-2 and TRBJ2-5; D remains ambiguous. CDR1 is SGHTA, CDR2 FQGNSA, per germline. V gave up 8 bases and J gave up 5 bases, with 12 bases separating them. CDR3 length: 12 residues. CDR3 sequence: CASGTFGETQYF. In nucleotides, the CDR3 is TGTGCCAGCGGCACCTTTGGGGAGACCCAGTACTTC.

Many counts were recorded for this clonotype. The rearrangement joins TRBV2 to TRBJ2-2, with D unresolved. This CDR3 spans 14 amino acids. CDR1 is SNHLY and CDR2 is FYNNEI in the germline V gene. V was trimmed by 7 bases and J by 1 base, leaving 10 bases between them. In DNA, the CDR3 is TGTGCCAGCATGGACGTATGGAACACCGGGGAGCTGTTTTTT. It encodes CASMDVWNTGELFF.

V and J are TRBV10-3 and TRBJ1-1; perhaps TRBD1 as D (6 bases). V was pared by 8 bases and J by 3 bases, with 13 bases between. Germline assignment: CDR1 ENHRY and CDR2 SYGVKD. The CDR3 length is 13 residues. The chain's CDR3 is CAISAGVDTEAFF. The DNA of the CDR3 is TGTGCCATCTCGGCAGGGGTCGACACTGAAGCTTTCTTT.

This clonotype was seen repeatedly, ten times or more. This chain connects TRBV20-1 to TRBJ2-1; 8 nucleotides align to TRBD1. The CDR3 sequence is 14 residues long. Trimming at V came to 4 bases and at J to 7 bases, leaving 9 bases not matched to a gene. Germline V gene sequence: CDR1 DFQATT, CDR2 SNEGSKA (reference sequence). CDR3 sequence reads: CSATGQGYWNEQFF. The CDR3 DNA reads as TGCAGTGCTACCGGACAGGGATACTGGAATGAGCAGTTCTTC.

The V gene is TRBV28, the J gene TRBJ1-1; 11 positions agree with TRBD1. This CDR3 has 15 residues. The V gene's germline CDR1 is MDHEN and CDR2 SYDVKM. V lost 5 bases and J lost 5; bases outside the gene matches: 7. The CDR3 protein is CASSHGTGGWTEAFF. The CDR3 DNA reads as TGTGCCAGCAGTCATGGGACAGGGGGTTGGACTGAAGCTTTCTTT.

Written as DNA, the CDR3 is TGCAGCGTTGTACCAATGAGGGCGGGAGGGTTTGAGCAGTTCTTC. Translating it yields CSVVPMRAGGFEQFF. This chain uses TRBV29-1 with TRBJ2-1; TRBD2 matches at 9 bases. CDR1 SQVTM and CDR2 ANQGSEA come from the germline V gene. This CDR3 comprises 15 residues. V trimming: 4 bases; J trimming: 9 bases; junction bases outside the gene matches: 13.

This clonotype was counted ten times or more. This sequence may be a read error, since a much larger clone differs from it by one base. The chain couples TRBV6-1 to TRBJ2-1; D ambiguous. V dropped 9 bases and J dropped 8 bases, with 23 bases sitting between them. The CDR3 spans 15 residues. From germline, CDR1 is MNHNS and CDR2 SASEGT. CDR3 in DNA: TGTGCCAGTAACCCTGCCAGCGTAACTATGGATGAGCAGTTCTTC. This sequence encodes CASNPASVTMDEQFF.

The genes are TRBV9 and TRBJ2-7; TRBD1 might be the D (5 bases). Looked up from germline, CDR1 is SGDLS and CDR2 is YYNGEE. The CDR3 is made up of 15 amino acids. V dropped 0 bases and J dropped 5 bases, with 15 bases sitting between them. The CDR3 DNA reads TGTGCCAGCAGCGTAGCAGGGAATCTTGTCCACGAGCAGTACTTC. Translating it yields CASSVAGNLVHEQYF.

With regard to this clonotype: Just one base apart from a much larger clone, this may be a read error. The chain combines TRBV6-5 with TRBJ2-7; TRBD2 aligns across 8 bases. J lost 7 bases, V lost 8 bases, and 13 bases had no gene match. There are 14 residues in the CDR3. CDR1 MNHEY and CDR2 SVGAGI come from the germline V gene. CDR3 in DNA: TGTGCCAGCTCCCGCCTTAGCGGGATCAATGAGCAGTACTTC. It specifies CASSRLSGINEQYF.

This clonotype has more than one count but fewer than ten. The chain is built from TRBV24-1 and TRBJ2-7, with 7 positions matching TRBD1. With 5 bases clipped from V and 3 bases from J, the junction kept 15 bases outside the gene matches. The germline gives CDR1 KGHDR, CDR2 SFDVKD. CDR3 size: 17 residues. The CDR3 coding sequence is TGTGCCACCAGTGCCTCAACCGACAGGGCATTAATCTACGAGCAGTACTTC. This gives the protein CATSASTDRALIYEQYF.

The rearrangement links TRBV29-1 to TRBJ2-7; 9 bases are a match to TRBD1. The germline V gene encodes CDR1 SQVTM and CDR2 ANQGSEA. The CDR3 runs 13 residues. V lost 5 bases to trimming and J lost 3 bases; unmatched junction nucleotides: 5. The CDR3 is CSVLTGGSYEQYF. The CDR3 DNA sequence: TGCAGCGTTCTGACAGGGGGTAGCTACGAGCAGTACTTC.

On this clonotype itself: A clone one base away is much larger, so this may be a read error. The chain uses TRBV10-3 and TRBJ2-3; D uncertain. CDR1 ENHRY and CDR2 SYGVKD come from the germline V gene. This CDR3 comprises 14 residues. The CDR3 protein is CAITEDLNTDTKYF. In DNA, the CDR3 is TGTGCCATCACCGAAGACTTAAACACAGATACGAAGTATTTT.